Listed here are 24 T cell receptor beta chains from one sample, sequenced in a study of cytomegalovirus exposure and HLA in healthy donors. PCR involved 60 Vbeta and 13 Jbeta primers. Sequencing used immunoSEQ multiplex PCR; TCRdb keeps in-frame clones, though not all of them. The table includes about 200,000 clones, about four fifths detected once. The sequencing sample was made of PBMCs. These receptor sequences come from a woman between 35 and 50 years old in good health and CMV-seronegative.

The rearrangement links TRBV5-1 to TRBJ1-1, with TRBD1 matching 9 bases. The trim removed 0 bases at V and 4 bases at J, leaving 1 base unmatched. The CDR3 is 14 amino acids. Germline-derived CDR1 and CDR2 are SGHRS and YFSETQ. In DNA, the CDR3 is TGCGCCAGCAGCTTGGGGGACAGGGCCACTGAAGCTTTCTTT. Protein product: CASSLGDRATEAFF.

The V call is TRBV30, the J call TRBJ1-4; 7 nucleotides agree with TRBD1. Germline V lookup: CDR1 GTSNPN, CDR2 SVGIG (reference sequence). This CDR3 has 17 amino acids. With V trimmed by 2 bases and J by 8 bases, 17 bases remained unmatched. The CDR3 nucleotides are TGTGCCTGGAGTCCCAGACCGGGACAGAAGATTAGGGAAAAACTGTTTTTT. Translation: CAWSPRPGQKIREKLFF.

In its sample, this clone was seen a few times. The V and J genes are TRBV9 and TRBJ1-1; 10 nucleotides line up with TRBD1. The ends lost 4 bases at V and 3 bases at J; junction bases unmatched: 6. Looked up from germline, CDR1 is SGDLS and CDR2 is YYNGEE. This CDR3 region has 15 residues. CDR3 sequence (DNA): TGTGCCAGCAGCCCCGGGACAGGGGATTACACTGAAGCTTTCTTT. Its translation is CASSPGTGDYTEAFF.

The chain carries TRBV7-2 and TRBJ1-3, with 7 bases fitting TRBD1. This CDR3 has 18 amino acids. Trimming at V came to 2 bases and at J to 0 bases, leaving 10 bases not matched to a gene. Looked up from germline, CDR1 is SGHTA and CDR2 is FQGNSA. The CDR3 DNA is TGTGCCAGCAGCTTATATGGGACAGCCTCGACCTCTGGAAACACCATATATTTT. Its translation: CASSLYGTASTSGNTIYF. The whole variable domain, remainder taken from reference TRBV7-2 and TRBJ1-3, is GAGVSQSPSNKVTEKGKDVELRCDPISGHTALYWYRQSLGQGLEFLIYFQGNSAPDKSGLPSDRFSAERTGGSVSTLTIQRTQQEDSAVYLCASSLYGTASTSGNTIYFGEGSWLTVV.

A word on this clone: This same CDR3 is encoded by further DNA sequences in the sample. V is TRBV5-1 and J is TRBJ1-3, with 10 bases that match TRBD1. In germline, CDR1 is SGHRS, CDR2 YFSETQ. The J segment lost 3 bases and the V segment lost 1 base, leaving 4 bases of the junction unmatched. The CDR3 is 16 amino acids. CDR3 coding DNA: TGCGCCAGCAGCTTGAGACAGGGGGCAAGTGGAAACACCATATATTTT. Translating gives CASSLRQGASGNTIYF.

The chain joins TRBV28 to TRBJ1-1; 7 nucleotides match TRBD1. The CDR3 covers 16 residues. CDR1 and CDR2 (germline): MDHEN, SYDVKM. J lost 1 base, V lost 5 bases, and 10 bases had no gene match. CDR3 DNA sequence: TGTGCCAGCAGTCCTCCCTCGGGACAGAGGAACACTGAAGCTTTCTTT. It is translated as CASSPPSGQRNTEAFF.

The V call is TRBV6-5, the J call TRBJ2-5; 8 bases are a match to TRBD2. Germline trimming cut 6 bases from V and 2 bases from J; bases unmatched to any gene: 8. CDR1 MNHEY and CDR2 SVGAGI come from the germline V gene. The CDR3 contains 15 residues. In DNA, the CDR3 is TGTGCCAGCAGCCCCGGGGGGACTAGTCAAGAGACCCAGTACTTC. The encoded protein is CASSPGGTSQETQYF.

The V call is TRBV6-1, the J call TRBJ2-7; TRBD1 might be the D (6 bases). The V and J ends lost 2 bases and 7 bases respectively, with 12 bases between them. This CDR3 region has 13 residues. Germline V gives CDR1 MNHNS, CDR2 SASEGT. This chain's CDR3 is CASSETGRGEQYV. The CDR3 nucleotides read TGTGCCAGCAGTGAAACAGGGAGAGGTGAGCAGTACGTC.

This clone was observed a single time. The chain joins TRBV19 to TRBJ2-1, with 7 bases matching TRBD2. The CDR3 runs 14 residues. Germline V gene lookup returns CDR1 LNHDA and CDR2 SQIVND (reference sequence). V lost 9 bases, J lost 5 bases, and 10 bases stayed unmatched. CDR3 nucleotides: TGTGCCAGCCAAAGACTAGCAGATAACAATGAGCAGTTCTTC. Translation: CASQRLADNNEQFF.

The chain joins TRBV5-1 to TRBJ2-3; possibly TRBD2 for D (6 bases). The CDR3 loop spans 16 amino acids. In germline, CDR1 is SGHRS, CDR2 YFSETQ. Trimming removed 4 bases at V and 2 bases at J, with 17 bases between. The CDR3 loop reads CASSLLMAGPTDTQYF. The CDR3 nucleotides read TGCGCCAGCAGCCTACTGATGGCGGGACCCACAGATACGCAGTATTTT.

The chain carries TRBV9 and TRBJ2-1, with 10 positions matching TRBD2. The J segment lost 8 bases and the V segment lost 1 base, leaving 12 bases of the junction unmatched. This CDR3 region has 17 residues. From germline, CDR1 is SGDLS and CDR2 YYNGEE. The CDR3 DNA follows: TGTGCCAGCAGCGTACCGGGAGGGCTAGCGGGAGTCGATGAGCAGTTCTTC. Protein sequence: CASSVPGGLAGVDEQFF.

The V gene is TRBV6-1, the J gene TRBJ1-1; D is uncertain. Germline V gives CDR1 MNHNS, CDR2 SASEGT. V was shortened by 0 bases and J by 7 bases, with 15 bases between the two germline ends. This CDR3 spans 15 amino acids. This CDR3 is CASSEAARVRIEAFF. The DNA for the CDR3 is TGTGCCAGCAGTGAAGCGGCGAGGGTTCGGATTGAAGCTTTCTTT.

This clone was detected only once. The chain uses TRBV21-1 and TRBJ2-7; no DNA check was done on the table's D call, TRBD1. TRBV21-1 is annotated as a pseudogene. The CDR3 has 16 amino acids. CDR3 residues: CASTLTGTWISYEQYF. In DNA form, the CDR3 reads TGTGCCAGCACATTAACCGGGACATGGATATCCTACGAGCAGTACTTC.

The gene calls are TRBV10-3 and TRBJ2-3, with TRBD2 matching over 7 bases. CDR3 length: 14 residues. V trimming: 8 bases; J trimming: 6 bases; junction bases outside the gene matches: 11. The germline gives CDR1 ENHRY, CDR2 SYGVKD. CDR3 sequence reads: CAIHGGRALDTQYF. For the CDR3, the DNA is TGTGCCATCCACGGGGGGAGGGCCCTGGATACGCAGTATTTT.

The chain combines TRBV5-8 with TRBJ2-5, with 7 nucleotides matching TRBD2. Germline V CDR1 and CDR2: SGHTS, YDEGEE. Trimming at V came to 4 bases and at J to 2 bases, leaving 5 bases not matched to a gene. The CDR3 is made up of 14 amino acids. The chain's CDR3 is CASSQPGLQETQYF. In nucleotides, the CDR3 is TGTGCCAGCAGCCAACCGGGACTACAAGAGACCCAGTACTTC.

This chain joins TRBV10-3 and TRBJ1-5; D is perhaps TRBD1 (5 bases). The germline gives CDR1 ENHRY, CDR2 SYGVKD. The V end was cut by 4 bases, the J end by 2 bases, with 12 bases between. This CDR3 is built from 15 residues. This CDR3 is CAISASRDGNQPQHF. The DNA of the CDR3 is TGTGCCATCAGTGCTTCCAGGGATGGCAATCAGCCCCAGCATTTT.

This clone was counted once. This chain connects TRBV9 to TRBJ2-5; D might be TRBD2 (6 bases). Germline V lookup: CDR1 SGDLS, CDR2 YYNGEE. The CDR3 loop spans 15 amino acids. The V and J ends lost 5 bases and 5 bases respectively, with 19 bases between them. For the CDR3, the DNA is TGTGCCAGCAGTGCGTCATCGGGAGTAGTGGAGACCCAGTACTTC. It yields the protein CASSASSGVVETQYF.

The chain carries TRBV7-9 and TRBJ2-3, with 11 nucleotides matching TRBD1. This CDR3 comprises 14 residues. Germline trimming cut 8 bases from V and 3 bases from J; bases unmatched to any gene: 4. The V gene's germline CDR1 is SEHNR and CDR2 FQNEAQ (reference sequence). The CDR3: CASAGQGATDTQYF. In DNA form, the CDR3 reads TGTGCCAGCGCCGGACAGGGGGCAACAGATACGCAGTATTTT.

The V and J genes are TRBV13 and TRBJ2-3, with TRBD2 matching 14 bases. Germline CDR1 PRHDT, CDR2 FYEKMQ (reference sequence). With V trimmed by 10 bases and J by 4 bases, 4 bases remained unmatched. CDR3 size: 14 residues. CDR3 bases: TGTGCCATCAGACTAGCGGGAGGGCCAGATACGCAGTATTTT. Its translation is CAIRLAGGPDTQYF.

The chain is built from TRBV7-2 and TRBJ2-6; maybe TRBD2 (5 bases). The germline gives CDR1 SGHTA, CDR2 FQGNSA. The CDR3 sequence is 17 residues long. V gave up 2 bases and J gave up 0 bases, with 11 bases separating them. This chain's CDR3 is CASSLRAGRSGANVLTF. The CDR3 nucleotides read TGTGCCAGCAGCTTAAGGGCGGGCCGCTCTGGGGCCAACGTCCTGACTTTC.

The chain joins TRBV6-4 to TRBJ2-1; 9 nucleotides align to TRBD2. Germline-derived CDR1 and CDR2 are MRHNA and SNTAGT. The junction had 6 bases not matched to a gene; V was cut back by 3 bases and J by 6 bases. The CDR3 is made up of 15 amino acids. In DNA form, the CDR3 reads TGTGCCAGCAGTGATGTAGCGGGAGTAGCCAATGAGCAGTTCTTC. It is translated as CASSDVAGVANEQFF.

In this sample, this clone turned up a few times. The CDR3 DNA reads TGTGCCTGGAGTGTTGGTCACGGTGGGCCAGAGACCCAGTACTTC. This gives the protein CAWSVGHGGPETQYF. The chain joins TRBV30 to TRBJ2-5, with D hard to call. V lost 0 bases and J 4 bases, leaving 15 bases between the germline ends. The germline gives CDR1 GTSNPN, CDR2 SVGIG (reference sequence). The CDR3 contains 15 residues.

The rearrangement links TRBV27 to TRBJ1-3; D is perhaps TRBD1 (6 bases). The CDR3 consists of 14 residues. Germline CDR1 MNHEY, CDR2 SMNVEV (reference sequence). V lost 6 bases and J lost 3, with 12 bases in between. CDR3 DNA sequence: TGTGCCAGCAGCTTACAGGGAGGTGGAAACACCATATATTTT. It specifies CASSLQGGGNTIYF.

This chain uses TRBV14 with TRBJ2-5; D possibly corresponds to TRBD2 (5 bases). Trimming took 5 bases from V and 7 from J, leaving 8 bases between them. Germline CDR1 is SGHDN and CDR2 is FVKESK. This CDR3 comprises 11 residues. CDR3 residues: CASSKRGTQYF. The CDR3 DNA follows: TGTGCCAGCAGCAAACGGGGGACCCAGTACTTC.